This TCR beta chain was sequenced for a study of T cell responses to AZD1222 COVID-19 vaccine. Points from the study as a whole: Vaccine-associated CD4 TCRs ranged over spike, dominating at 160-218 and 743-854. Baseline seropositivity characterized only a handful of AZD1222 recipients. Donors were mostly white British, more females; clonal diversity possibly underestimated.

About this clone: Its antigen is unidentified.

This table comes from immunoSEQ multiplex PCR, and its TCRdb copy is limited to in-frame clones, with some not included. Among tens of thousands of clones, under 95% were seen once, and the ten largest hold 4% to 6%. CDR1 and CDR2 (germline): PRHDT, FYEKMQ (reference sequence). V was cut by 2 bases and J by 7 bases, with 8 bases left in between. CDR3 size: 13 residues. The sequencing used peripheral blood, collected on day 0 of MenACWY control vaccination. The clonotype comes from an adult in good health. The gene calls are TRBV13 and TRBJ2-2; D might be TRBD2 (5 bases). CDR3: CASSLWGDGELFF. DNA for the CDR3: TGTGCCAGCAGCTTATGGGGAGACGGGGAGCTGTTTTTT.